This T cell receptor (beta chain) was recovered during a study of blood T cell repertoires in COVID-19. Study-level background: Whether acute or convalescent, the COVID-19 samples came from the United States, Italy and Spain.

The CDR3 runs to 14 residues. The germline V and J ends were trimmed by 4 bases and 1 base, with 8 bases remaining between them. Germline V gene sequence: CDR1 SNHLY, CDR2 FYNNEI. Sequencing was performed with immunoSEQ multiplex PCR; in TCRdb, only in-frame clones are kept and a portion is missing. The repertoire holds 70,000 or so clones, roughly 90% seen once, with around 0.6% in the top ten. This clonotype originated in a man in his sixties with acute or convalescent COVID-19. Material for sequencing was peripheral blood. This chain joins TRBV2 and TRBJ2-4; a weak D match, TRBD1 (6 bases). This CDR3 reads CASSVDRAKNIQYF. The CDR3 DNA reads TGTGCCAGCAGTGTAGACAGGGCCAAAAACATTCAGTACTTC.